These T cell receptor beta chains were read from a single sample in a study of blood T cell repertoires in COVID-19. Assay used: immunoSEQ multiplex PCR; TCRdb lists only in-frame clones, some missing. Counted here are a few hundred thousand clones, roughly 85% occurring once; the ten biggest clones make up around 5.9%. The source material was PBMCs or T cells enriched from blood (not recorded which). These receptors were collected from a woman aged 25 to 39 who had recovered from COVID-19. CDR3s leave out the opening cysteine and the closing phenylalanine or tryptophan. Fields, in order: V gene, CDR3 protein.

TRBV7-9,ASSPPTGAMTEAF
TRBV19,ASSIPGTAEGEQF
TRBV6-5,ASLVGGSQPQH
TRBV19,ASTLGPGNTIY
TRBV3-1/TRBV3-2,ASSPTPTGTKLF
TRBV2,ASYERGGYT
TRBV2,ASSGEWSDEQF
TRBV3-1/TRBV3-2,ASSQLIPGAGDTQY
TRBV3-1/TRBV3-2,ASSQGRSQRGGGTQY
TRBV9,ASSASGFTEAF
TRBV3-1/TRBV3-2,ASRRSDRVF
TRBV15,ATSPGGGNYGYT
TRBV9,ASSDHREGAGELF
TRBV19,ATLPRGGNSYNEQF
TRBV6-2/TRBV6-3,ASSYGLAVGRSYNEQF
TRBV6-2/TRBV6-3,ASSLTQGSNYGYT
TRBV7-2,ASSEQRGYEQY
TRBV27,ASSFSGGPSPDTQY
TRBV19,ASSIWTGTGNTIY
TRBV10-3,AISESGGGPYGYT
TRBV27,ASRGTSYGYT
TRBV27,ASSLGGRGETQY